This T cell receptor beta chain appears in the sequencing data of a study of blood T cell repertoires in COVID-19. Original processing methods: Using reference gene primer amplification, nucleated cell counts were estimated. Sequencing was performed with immunoSEQ multiplex PCR; in TCRdb, only in-frame clones are kept and a portion is missing. V, J and clone size derive from that table, while D and trimming were established from the DNA sequence. The sample lists roughly 150,000 clones, about 72% seen once, with 11% in the top ten. This sequence was found in a man aged 55 to 69 who had recovered from COVID-19. Sequenced input: peripheral blood.

The CDR3 sequence: CASSQSGQETQYF. CDR3 sequence (DNA): TGTGCCAGCTCACAGTCAGGCCAAGAGACCCAGTACTTC. The chain combines TRBV18 with TRBJ2-5; no definite D call. V dropped 4 bases and J dropped 1 base, with 7 bases sitting between them. From germline, CDR1 is KGHSH and CDR2 LQKENI. The CDR3 runs to 13 residues.